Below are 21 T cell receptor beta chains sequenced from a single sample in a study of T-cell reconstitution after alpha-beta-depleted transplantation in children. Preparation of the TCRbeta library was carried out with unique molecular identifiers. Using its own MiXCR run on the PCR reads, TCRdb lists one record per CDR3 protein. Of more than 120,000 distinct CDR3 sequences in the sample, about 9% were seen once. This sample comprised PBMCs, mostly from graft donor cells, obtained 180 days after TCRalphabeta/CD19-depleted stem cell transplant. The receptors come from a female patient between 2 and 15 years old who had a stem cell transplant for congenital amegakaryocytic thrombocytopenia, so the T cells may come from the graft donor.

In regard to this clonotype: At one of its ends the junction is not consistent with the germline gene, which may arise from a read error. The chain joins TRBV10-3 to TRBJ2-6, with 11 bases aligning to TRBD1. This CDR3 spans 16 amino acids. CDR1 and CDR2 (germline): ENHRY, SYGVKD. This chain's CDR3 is CAITRDRGSGANVLTF. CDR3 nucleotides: TGTGCAATCACCCGGGACAGGGGGTCTGGGGCCAACGTCCTGACTTTC.

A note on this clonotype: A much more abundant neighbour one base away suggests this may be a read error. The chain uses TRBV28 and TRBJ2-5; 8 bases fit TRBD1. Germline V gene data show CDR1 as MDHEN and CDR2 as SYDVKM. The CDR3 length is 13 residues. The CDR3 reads CPSRRTGLETQYF. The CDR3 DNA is TGTCCCAGCAGACGGACAGGGTTGGAGACCCAGTACTTC. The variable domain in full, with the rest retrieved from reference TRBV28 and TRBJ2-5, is DVKVTQSSRYLVKRTGEKVFLECVQDMDHENMFWYRQDPGLGLRLIYFSYDVKMKEKGDIPEGYSVSREKKERFSLILESASTNQTSMYLCPSRRTGLETQYFGPGTRLLVL.

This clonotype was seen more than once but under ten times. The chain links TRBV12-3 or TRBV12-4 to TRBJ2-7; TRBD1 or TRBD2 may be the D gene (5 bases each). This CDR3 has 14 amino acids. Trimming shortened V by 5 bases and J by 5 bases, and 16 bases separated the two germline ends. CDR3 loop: CASSQSDEGNEQYF. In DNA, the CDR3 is TGTGCCAGCAGTCAATCGGACGAGGGGAACGAGCAGTACTTC.

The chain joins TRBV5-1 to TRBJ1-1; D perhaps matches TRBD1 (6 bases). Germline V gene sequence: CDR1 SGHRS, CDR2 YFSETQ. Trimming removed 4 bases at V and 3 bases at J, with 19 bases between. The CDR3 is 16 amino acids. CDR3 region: CASSPRPWTEYTEAFF. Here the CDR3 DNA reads TGCGCCAGCAGCCCACGACCGTGGACAGAATACACTGAAGCTTTCTTT.

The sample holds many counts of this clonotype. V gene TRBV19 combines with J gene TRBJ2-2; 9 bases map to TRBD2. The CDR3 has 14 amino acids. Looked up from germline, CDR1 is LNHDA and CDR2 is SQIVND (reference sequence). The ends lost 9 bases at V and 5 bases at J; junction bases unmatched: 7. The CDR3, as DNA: TGTGCCAGCGTAGCGGGAGTGTGGACCGGGGAGCTGTTTTTT. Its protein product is CASVAGVWTGELFF. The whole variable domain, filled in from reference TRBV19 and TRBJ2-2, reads DGGITQSPKYLFRKEGQNVTLSCEQNLNHDAMYWYRQDPGQGLRLIYYSQIVNDFQKGDIAEGYSVSREKKESFPLTVTSAQKNPTAFYLCASVAGVWTGELFFGEGSRLTVL.

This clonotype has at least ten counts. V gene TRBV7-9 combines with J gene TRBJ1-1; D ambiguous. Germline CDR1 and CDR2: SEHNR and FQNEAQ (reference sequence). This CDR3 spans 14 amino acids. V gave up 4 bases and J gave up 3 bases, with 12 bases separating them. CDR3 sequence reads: CASSSSVVYTEAFF. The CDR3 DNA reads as TGTGCCAGCAGCTCGTCAGTGGTGTACACTGAAGCTTTCTTT.

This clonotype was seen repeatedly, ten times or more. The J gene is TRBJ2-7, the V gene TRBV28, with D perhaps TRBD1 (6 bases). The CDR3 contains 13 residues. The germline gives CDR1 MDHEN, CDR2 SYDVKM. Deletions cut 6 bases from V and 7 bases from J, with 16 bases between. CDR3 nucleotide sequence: TGTGCCAGCAGGCCTCAGGGGTCCGAGGAGCAGTACTTC. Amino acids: CASRPQGSEEQYF.

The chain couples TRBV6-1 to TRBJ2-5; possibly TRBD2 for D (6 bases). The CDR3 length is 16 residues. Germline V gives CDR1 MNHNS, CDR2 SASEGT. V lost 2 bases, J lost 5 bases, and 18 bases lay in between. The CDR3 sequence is CASSEWWQAGRETQYF. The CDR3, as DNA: TGTGCCAGCAGTGAATGGTGGCAGGCGGGACGTGAGACCCAGTACTTC.

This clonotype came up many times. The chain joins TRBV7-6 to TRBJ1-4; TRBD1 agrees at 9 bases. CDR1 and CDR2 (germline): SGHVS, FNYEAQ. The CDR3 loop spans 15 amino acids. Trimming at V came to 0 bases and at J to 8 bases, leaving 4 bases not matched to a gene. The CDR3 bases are TGTGCCAGCAGCTTAGCCCGACAGGGGGGCGAAAAACTGTTTTTT. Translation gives CASSLARQGGEKLFF.

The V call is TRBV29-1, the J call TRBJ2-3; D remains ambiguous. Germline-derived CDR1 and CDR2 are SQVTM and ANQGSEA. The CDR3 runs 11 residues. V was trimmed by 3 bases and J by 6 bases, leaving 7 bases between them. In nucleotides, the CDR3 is TGCAGCGTTGACGGAGACGATACGCAGTATTTT. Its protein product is CSVDGDDTQYF.

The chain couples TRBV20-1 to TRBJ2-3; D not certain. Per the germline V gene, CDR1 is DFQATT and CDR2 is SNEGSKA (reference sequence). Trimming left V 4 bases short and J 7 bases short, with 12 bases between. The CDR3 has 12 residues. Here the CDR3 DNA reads TGCAGTGCTAATCGTTGGGCACATACGCAGTATTTT. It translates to CSANRWAHTQYF.

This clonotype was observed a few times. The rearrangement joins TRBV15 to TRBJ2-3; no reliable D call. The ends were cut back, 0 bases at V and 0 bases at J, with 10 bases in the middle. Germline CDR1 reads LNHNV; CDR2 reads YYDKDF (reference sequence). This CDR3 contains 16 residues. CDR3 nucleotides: TGTGCCACCAGCAGAGAAGACATCTCTAGCACAGATACGCAGTATTTT. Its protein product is CATSREDISSTDTQYF.

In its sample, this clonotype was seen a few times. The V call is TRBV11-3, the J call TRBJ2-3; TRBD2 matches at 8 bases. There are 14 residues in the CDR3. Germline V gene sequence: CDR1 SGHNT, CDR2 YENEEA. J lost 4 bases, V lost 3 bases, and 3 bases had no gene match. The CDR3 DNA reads TGTGCCAGCAGCTTCCTAGCGGGCTCAGATACGCAGTATTTT. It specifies CASSFLAGSDTQYF.

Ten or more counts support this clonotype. Here the CDR3 DNA reads TGTGCCAGCAGCTCGCAAGCGGGAGTTGGGTACGAGCAGTACTTC. This translates into CASSSQAGVGYEQYF. The chain has TRBV7-6 and TRBJ2-7; 8 bases line up with TRBD2. V shed 4 bases, J shed 4 bases, and the junction held 9 bases outside the gene matches. The CDR3 consists of 15 residues. CDR1 and CDR2 from the germline V gene are SGHVS and FNYEAQ. The full variable domain, in which reference TRBV7-6 and TRBJ2-7 provide the parts outside the CDR3, is GAGVSQSPRYKVTKRGQDVALRCDPISGHVSLYWYRQALGQGPEFLTYFNYEAQQDKSGLPNDRFSAERPEGSISTLTIQRTEQRDSAMYRCASSSQAGVGYEQYFGPGTRLTVT.

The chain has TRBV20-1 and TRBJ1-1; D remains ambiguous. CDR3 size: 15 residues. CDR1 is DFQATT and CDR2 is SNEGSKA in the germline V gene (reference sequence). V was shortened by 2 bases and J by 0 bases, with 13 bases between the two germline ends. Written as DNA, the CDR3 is TGCAGTGCTAGACGGGCACGCGTGGTGAACACTGAAGCTTTCTTT. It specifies CSARRARVVNTEAFF.

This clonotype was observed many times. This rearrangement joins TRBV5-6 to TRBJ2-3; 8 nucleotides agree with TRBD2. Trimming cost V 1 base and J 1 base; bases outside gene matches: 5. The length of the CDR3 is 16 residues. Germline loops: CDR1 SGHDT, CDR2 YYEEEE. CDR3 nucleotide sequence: TGTGCCAGCAGCTTGTATCCGGGAGGGCGCACAGATACGCAGTATTTT. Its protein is CASSLYPGGRTDTQYF.

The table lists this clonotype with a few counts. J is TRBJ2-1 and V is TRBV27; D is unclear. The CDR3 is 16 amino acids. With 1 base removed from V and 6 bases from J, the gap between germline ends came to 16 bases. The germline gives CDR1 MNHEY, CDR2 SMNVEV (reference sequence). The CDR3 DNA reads TGTGCCAGCAGTTTATTGGCGCGAAATGGTGGCAATGAGCAGTTCTTC. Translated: CASSLLARNGGNEQFF.

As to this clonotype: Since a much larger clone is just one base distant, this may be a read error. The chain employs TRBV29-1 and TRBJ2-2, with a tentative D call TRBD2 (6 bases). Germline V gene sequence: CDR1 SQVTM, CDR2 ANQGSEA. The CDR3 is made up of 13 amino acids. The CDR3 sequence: CSAENGGTGEPFF. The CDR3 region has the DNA TGCAGCGCTGAGAACGGGGGAACCGGGGAGCCGTTTTTT.

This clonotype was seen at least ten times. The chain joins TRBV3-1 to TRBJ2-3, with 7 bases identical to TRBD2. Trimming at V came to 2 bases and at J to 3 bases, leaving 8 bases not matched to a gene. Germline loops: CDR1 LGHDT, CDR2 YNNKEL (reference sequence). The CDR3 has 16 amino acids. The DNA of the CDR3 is TGTGCCAGCAGCCAAATCGGCGGGAGTTGGACAGATACGCAGTATTTT. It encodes CASSQIGGSWTDTQYF.

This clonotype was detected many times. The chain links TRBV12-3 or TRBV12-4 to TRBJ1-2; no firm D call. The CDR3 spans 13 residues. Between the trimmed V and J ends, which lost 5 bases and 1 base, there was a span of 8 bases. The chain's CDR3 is CASSTDFNYGYTF. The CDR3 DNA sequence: TGTGCCAGCAGTACTGATTTTAACTATGGCTACACCTTC.

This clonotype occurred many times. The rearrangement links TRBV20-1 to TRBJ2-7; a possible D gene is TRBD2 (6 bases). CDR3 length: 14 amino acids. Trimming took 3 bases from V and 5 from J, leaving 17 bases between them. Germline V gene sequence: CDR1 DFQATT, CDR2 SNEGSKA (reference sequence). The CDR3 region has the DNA TGCAGTGCTAGTAACCAGGCTAGCGTAGACGAGCAGTACTTC. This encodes CSASNQASVDEQYF.